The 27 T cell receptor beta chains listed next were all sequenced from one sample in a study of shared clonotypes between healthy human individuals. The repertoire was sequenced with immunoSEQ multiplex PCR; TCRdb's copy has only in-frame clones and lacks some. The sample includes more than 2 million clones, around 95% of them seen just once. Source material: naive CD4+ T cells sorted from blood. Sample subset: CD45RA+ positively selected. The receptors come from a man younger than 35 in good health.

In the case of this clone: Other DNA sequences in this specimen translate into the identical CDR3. CDR3 in DNA: TGTGCCAGCTCACCCGGGACACAAACCTACGAGCAGTACTTC. Amino acid sequence: CASSPGTQTYEQYF. The chain employs TRBV18 and TRBJ2-7, with D possibly TRBD1 on 6 matching bases. CDR3 size: 14 residues. Germline V CDR1 and CDR2: KGHSH, LQKENI. V lost 3 bases, J lost 2 bases, and 11 bases lay in between.

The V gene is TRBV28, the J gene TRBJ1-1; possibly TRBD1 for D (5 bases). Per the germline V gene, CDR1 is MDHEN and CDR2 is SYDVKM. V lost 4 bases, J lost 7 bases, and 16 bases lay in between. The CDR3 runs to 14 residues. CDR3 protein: CASSSPGNKFEAFF. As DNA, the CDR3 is TGTGCCAGCAGTTCTCCAGGGAATAAGTTTGAAGCTTTCTTT.

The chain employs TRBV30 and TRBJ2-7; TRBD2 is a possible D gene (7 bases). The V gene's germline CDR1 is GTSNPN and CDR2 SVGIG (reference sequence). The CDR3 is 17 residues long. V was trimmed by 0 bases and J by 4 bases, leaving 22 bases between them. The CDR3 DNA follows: TGTGCCTGGAGTGTATCTCTAGGATCGGGGGGCTGGTACGAGCAGTACTTC. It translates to CAWSVSLGSGGWYEQYF. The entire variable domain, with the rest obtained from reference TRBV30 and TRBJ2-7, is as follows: SQTIHQWPATLVQPVGSPLSLECTVEGTSNPNLYWYRQAAGRGLQLLFYSVGIGQISSEVPQNLSASRPQDRQFILSSKKLLLSDSGFYLCAWSVSLGSGGWYEQYFGPGTRLTVT.

CDR3 residues: CSVQKTGPLEKLFF. CDR3 in DNA: TGCAGCGTCCAGAAGACAGGGCCTTTGGAAAAACTGTTTTTT. The chain recombines TRBV29-1 with TRBJ1-4, with 7 bases matching TRBD1. V gave up 6 bases and J gave up 8 bases; unmatched junction bases: 12. From germline, CDR1 is SQVTM and CDR2 ANQGSEA. This CDR3 contains 14 residues.

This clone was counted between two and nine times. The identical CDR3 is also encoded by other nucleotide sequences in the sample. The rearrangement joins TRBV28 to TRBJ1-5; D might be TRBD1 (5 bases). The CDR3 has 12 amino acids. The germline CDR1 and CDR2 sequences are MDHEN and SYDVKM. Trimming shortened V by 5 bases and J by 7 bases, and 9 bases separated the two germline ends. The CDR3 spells CASSRDGQPQHF. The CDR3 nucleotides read TGTGCCAGCAGTCGGGACGGGCAGCCCCAGCATTTT.

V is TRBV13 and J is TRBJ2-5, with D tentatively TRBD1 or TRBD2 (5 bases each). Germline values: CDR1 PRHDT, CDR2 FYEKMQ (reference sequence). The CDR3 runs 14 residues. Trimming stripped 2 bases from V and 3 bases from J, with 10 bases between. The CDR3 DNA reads TGTGCCAGCAGCTTATGGGACGGAAAAGAGACCCAGTACTTC. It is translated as CASSLWDGKETQYF.

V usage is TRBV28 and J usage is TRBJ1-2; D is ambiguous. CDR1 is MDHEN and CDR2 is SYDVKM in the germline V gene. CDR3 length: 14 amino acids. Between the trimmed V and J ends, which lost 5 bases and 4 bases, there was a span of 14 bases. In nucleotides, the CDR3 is TGTGCCAGCAGTCAGGCGCAGGAGCCCTATGGCTACACCTTC. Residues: CASSQAQEPYGYTF.

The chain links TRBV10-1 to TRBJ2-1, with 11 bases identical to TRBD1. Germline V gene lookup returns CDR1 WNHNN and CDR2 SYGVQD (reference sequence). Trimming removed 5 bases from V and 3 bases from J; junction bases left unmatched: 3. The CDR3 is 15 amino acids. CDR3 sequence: CASSNGTGGYNEQFF. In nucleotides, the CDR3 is TGCGCCAGCAGTAACGGGACAGGGGGCTACAATGAGCAGTTCTTC.

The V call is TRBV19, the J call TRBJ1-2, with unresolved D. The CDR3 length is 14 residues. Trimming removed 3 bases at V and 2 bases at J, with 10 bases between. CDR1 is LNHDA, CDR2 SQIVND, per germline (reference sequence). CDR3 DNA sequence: TGTGCCAGTAGTATCGGCCAGAAAAACTATGGCTACACCTTC. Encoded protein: CASSIGQKNYGYTF.

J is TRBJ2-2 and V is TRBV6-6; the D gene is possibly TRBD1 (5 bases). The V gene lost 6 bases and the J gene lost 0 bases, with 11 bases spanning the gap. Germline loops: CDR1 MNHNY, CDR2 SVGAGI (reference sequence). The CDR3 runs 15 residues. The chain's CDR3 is CASSLTVANTGELFF. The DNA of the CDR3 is TGTGCCAGCAGCCTGACAGTTGCGAACACCGGGGAGCTGTTTTTT.

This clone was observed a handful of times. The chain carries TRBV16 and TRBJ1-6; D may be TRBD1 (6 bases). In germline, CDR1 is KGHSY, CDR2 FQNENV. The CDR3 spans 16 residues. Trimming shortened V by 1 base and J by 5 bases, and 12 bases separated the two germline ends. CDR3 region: CASSQFVRTDNSPLHF. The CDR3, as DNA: TGTGCCAGCAGCCAATTTGTTCGGACAGATAATTCACCCCTCCACTTT.

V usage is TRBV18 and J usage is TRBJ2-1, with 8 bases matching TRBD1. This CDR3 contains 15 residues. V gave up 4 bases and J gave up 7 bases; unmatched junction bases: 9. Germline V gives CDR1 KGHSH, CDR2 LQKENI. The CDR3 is CASSHSGGAENEQFF. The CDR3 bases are TGTGCCAGCTCACATTCAGGGGGCGCCGAAAATGAGCAGTTCTTC.

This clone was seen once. This chain's CDR3 is CASSLGDGGRRLLFF. The CDR3 DNA reads as TGTGCCAGCAGCTTAGGGGACGGCGGTCGGAGGTTGCTGTTTTTT. The chain combines TRBV7-2 with TRBJ1-4, with D perhaps matching TRBD1 (5 bases). Germline-derived CDR1 and CDR2 are SGHTA and FQGNSA. CDR3 size: 15 residues. V dropped 1 base and J dropped 14 bases, with 20 bases sitting between them.

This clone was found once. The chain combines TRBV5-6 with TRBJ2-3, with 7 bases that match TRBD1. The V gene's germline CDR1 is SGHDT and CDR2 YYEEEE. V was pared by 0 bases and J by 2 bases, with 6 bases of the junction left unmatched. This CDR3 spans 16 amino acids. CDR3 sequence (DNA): TGTGCCAGCAGCTTGGGGAAGGGACAGTTCACAGATACGCAGTATTTT. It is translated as CASSLGKGQFTDTQYF. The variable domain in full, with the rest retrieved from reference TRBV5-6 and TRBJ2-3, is DAGVTQSPTHLIKTRGQQVTLRCSPKSGHDTVSWYQQALGQGPQFIFQYYEEEERQRGNFPDRFSGHQFPNYSSELNVNALLLGDSALYLCASSLGKGQFTDTQYFGPGTRLTVL.

The CDR3 protein is CAIDEYGGRNYGYTF. The DNA for the CDR3 is TGTGCCATCGATGAATACGGGGGAAGAAACTATGGCTACACCTTC. The J gene is TRBJ1-2, the V gene TRBV10-3, with D possibly matching TRBD1 (5 bases). This CDR3 has 15 amino acids. Trimming shortened V by 8 bases and J by 2 bases, and 18 bases separated the two germline ends. The germline V gene encodes CDR1 ENHRY and CDR2 SYGVKD.

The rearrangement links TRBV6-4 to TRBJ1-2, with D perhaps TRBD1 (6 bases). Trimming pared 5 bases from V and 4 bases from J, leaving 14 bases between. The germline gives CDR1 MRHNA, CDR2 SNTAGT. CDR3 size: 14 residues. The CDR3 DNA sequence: TGTGCCAGCAGTCCCGGAGGACAGCCCTATGGCTACACCTTC. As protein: CASSPGGQPYGYTF.

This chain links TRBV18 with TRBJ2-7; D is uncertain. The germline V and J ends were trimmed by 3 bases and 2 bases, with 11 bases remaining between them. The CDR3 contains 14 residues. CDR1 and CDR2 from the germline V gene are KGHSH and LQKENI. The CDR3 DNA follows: TGTGCCAGCTCACCGGGCAGGCCCACCTACGAGCAGTACTTC. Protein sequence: CASSPGRPTYEQYF.

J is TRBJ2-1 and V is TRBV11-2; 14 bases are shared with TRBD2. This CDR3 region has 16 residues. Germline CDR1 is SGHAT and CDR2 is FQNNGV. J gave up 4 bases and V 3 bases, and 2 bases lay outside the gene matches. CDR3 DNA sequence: TGTGCCAGCAGCTTGAGACTAGCGGGAGGGTACAATGAGCAGTTCTTC. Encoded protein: CASSLRLAGGYNEQFF.

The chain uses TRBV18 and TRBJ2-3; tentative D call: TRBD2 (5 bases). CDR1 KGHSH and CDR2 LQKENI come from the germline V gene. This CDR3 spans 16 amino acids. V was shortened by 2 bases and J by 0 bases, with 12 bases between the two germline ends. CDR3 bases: TGTGCCAGCTCACCATCGAGCGGCATAAGCACAGATACGCAGTATTTT. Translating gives CASSPSSGISTDTQYF.

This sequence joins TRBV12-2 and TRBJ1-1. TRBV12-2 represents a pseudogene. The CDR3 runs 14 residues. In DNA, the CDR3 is TGTGCAAGTCAGTCCATCCGTGGGAACACTGAAGCTTTCTTT. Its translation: CASQSIRGNTEAFF.

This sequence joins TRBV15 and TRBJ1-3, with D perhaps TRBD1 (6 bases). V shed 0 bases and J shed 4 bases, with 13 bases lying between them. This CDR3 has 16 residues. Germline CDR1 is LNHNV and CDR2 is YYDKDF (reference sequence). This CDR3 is CATSRDPGAGGNTIYF. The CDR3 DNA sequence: TGTGCCACCAGCAGAGATCCGGGGGCAGGCGGAAACACCATATATTTT.

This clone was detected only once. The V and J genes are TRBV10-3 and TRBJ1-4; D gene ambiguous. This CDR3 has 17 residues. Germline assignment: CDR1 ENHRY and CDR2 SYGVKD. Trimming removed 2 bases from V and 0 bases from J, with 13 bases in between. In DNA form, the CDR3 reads TGTGCCATCAGTGAGACCCCGGGAAGGACAACTAATGAAAAACTGTTTTTT. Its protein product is CAISETPGRTTNEKLFF.

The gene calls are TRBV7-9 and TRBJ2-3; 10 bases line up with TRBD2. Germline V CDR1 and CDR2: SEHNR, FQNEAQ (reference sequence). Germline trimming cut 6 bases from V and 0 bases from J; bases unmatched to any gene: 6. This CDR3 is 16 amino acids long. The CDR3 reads CASRPRLAGSTDTQYF. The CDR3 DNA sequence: TGTGCCAGCAGGCCGAGACTAGCGGGCAGCACAGATACGCAGTATTTT.

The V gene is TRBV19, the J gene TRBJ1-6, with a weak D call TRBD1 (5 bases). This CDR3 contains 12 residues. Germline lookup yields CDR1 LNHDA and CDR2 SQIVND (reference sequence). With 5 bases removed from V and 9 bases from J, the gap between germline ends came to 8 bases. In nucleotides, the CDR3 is TGTGCCAGTAGTCCGCAGGGTTCACCCCTCCACTTT. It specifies CASSPQGSPLHF.

The CDR3, as DNA: TGTGCCAGCAGTGAAAAGGCGGGGGGAGGCGGGGAGCTGTTTTTT. Translated: CASSEKAGGGGELFF. The chain carries TRBV6-1 and TRBJ2-2; 8 bases map to TRBD2. This CDR3 is 15 amino acids long. V was pared by 2 bases and J by 7 bases, with 6 bases of the junction left unmatched. The germline CDR1 and CDR2 sequences are MNHNS and SASEGT.

CDR3 in amino acids: CASRHDYQNYNEQFF. Here the CDR3 DNA reads TGTGCCAGCAGACACGACTATCAGAACTACAATGAGCAGTTCTTC. The rearrangement joins TRBV5-4 to TRBJ2-1; weak D call: TRBD2 (5 bases). V lost 5 bases and J lost 3, with 15 bases in between. The CDR3 sequence is 15 residues long. Looked up from germline, CDR1 is SGHNT and CDR2 is YYREEE (reference sequence).

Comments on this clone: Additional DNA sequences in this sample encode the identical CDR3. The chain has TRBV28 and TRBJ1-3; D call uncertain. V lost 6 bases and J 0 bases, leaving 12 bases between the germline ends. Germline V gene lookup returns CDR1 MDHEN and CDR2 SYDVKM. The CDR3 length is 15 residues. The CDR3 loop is CASSPRLSSGNTIYF. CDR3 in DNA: TGTGCCAGCAGCCCCAGATTAAGCTCTGGAAACACCATATATTTT.